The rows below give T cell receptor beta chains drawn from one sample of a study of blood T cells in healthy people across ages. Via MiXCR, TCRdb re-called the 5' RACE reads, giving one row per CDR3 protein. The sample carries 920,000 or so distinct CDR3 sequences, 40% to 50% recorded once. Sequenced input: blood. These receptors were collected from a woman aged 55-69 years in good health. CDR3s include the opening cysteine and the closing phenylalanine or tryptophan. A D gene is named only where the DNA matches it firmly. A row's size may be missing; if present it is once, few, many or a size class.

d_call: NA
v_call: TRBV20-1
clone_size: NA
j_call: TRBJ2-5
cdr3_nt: TGCAGTGCCGCAGAACTGGAGGAGACCCAGTACTTC
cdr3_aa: CSAAELEETQYF

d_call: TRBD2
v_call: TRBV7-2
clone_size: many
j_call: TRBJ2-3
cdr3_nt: TGTGCCAGCAGCTTCGGCGGGGGGTACACAGATACGCAGTATTTT
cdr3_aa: CASSFGGGYTDTQYF

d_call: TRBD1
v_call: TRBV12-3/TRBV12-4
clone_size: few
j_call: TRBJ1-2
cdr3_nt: TGTGCCAGCAGCCCTGGACAGGGAGGCTACACCTTC
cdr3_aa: CASSPGQGGYTF

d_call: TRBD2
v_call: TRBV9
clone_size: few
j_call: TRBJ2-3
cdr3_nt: TGTGCCAGCAGCGTAGACGGTAGCGGGAGCCGCACAGATACGCAGTATTTT
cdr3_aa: CASSVDGSGSRTDTQYF

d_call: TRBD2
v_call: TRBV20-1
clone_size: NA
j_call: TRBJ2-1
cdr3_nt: TGCAGTGCTAGAGATCTCGCCAGCGGGAGTGCGGATGAGCAGTTCTTC
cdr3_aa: CSARDLASGSADEQFF

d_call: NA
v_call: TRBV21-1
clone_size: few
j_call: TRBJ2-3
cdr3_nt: TGTGCCAGCAGCAAAAACACGGGGAGCACAGATACGCAGTATTTT
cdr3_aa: CASSKNTGSTDTQYF

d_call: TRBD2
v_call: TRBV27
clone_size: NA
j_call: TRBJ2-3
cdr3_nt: TGTGCCAGCAGTCCAGGACTAGCGGGACCCCACACAGATACGCAGTATTTT
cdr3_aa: CASSPGLAGPHTDTQYF

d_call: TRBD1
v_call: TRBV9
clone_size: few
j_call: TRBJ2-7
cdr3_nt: TGTGCCTTACGGACAGGGGCAGTCTACGAGCAGTACTTC
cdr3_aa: CALRTGAVYEQYF

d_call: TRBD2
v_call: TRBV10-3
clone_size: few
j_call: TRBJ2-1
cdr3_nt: TGTGCCATCAGTGAAGGACTAGCGGGAAACAATGAGCAGTTCTTC
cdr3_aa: CAISEGLAGNNEQFF

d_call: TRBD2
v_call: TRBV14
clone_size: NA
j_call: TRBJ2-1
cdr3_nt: TGTGCCAGCAGCGGGAGACAGCGGGAGAGGAATGAGCAGTTCTTC
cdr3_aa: CASSGRQRERNEQFF

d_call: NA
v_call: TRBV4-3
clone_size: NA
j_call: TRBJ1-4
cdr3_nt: TGCGCCAGCAGCCAAGATGGAGCAGGATATGAAAAACTGTTTTTT
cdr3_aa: CASSQDGAGYEKLFF

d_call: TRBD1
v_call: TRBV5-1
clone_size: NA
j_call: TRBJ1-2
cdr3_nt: TGCGCCAGCAGCCGGCTAGCTACAGGGGATTACTATGGCTACACCTTC
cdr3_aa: CASSRLATGDYYGYTF

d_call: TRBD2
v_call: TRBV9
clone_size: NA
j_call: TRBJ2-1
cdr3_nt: TGTGCCAGCAGCGTAGTTCTAGCGGGAGGGCCGGATGAGCAGTTCTTC
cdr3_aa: CASSVVLAGGPDEQFF

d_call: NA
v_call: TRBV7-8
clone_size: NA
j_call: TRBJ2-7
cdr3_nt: TGTGCCAGCAGCAAGGTGGTCTTGGAGCAGTACTTC
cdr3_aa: CASSKVVLEQYF

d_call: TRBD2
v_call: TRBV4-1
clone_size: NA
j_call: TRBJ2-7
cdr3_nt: TGCGCCAGCAGCCAGATAGCGGGAGGAGTCTCCTACGAGCAGTACTTC
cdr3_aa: CASSQIAGGVSYEQYF

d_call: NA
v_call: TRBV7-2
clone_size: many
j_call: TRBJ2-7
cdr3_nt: TGTGCCAGCAGCCTTCGTCAATCCTACGAGCAGTACTTC
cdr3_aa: CASSLRQSYEQYF

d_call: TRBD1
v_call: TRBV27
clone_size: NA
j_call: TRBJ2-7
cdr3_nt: TGTGCCAGCAGCCCGGACAGGGGCGGCAATGAGCAGTACTTC
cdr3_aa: CASSPDRGGNEQYF

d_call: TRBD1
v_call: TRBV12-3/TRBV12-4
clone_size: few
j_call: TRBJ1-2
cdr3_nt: TGTGCCAGCAGAGCGAAACAGGGGGCACACTATGGCTACACCTTC
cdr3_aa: CASRAKQGAHYGYTF